The rows below give T cell receptor beta chains drawn from one sample of a study of response to subunit inactivated influenza vaccine. TCRdb re-analysed the RT-PCR reads in MiXCR, keeping a single row per CDR3 protein. Of fewer than 250,000 distinct CDR3 sequences in the sample, approximately 15% were seen once. Material: CD8+ T cells sorted from PBMCs, obtained 5 days after vaccination. These receptors were obtained from a man in his forties or fifties who received an inactivated influenza vaccine. The CDR3 runs from the conserved cysteine through the conserved F or W. The order of the fields is J gene, V gene, clone size, D gene, CDR3 protein, CDR3 DNA. D genes are given only for firm matches. Size values are once, few and many counts, or a class for expanded clones, and some rows have none.

J gene: TRBJ2-7; V gene: TRBV7-2; clone size: .; D gene: .; CDR3 protein: CASSPRALSYEQYF; CDR3 DNA: TGTGCCAGCAGCCCGCGGGCCCTCAGCTACGAGCAGTACTTC
J gene: TRBJ1-1; V gene: TRBV7-9; clone size: few; D gene: TRBD1; CDR3 protein: CASSLGTGVNTEAFF; CDR3 DNA: TGTGCCAGCAGCTTGGGGACAGGTGTGAACACTGAAGCTTTCTTT
J gene: TRBJ2-6; V gene: TRBV4-1; clone size: few; D gene: .; CDR3 protein: CASSQEDVQHSGANVLTF; CDR3 DNA: TGCGCCAGCAGCCAAGAGGACGTCCAACACTCTGGGGCCAACGTCCTGACTTTC
J gene: TRBJ1-2; V gene: TRBV4-3; clone size: .; D gene: TRBD1; CDR3 protein: CASSHEGQGIYGYTF; CDR3 DNA: TGCGCCAGCAGCCACGAGGGACAGGGGATATATGGCTACACCTTC
J gene: TRBJ1-1; V gene: TRBV20-1; clone size: few; D gene: .; CDR3 protein: CSASPRVYAEAFF; CDR3 DNA: TGCAGTGCTTCACCACGGGTTTACGCTGAAGCTTTCTTT
J gene: TRBJ1-3; V gene: TRBV4-1; clone size: .; D gene: TRBD1; CDR3 protein: CASSQRQGSGNTIYF; CDR3 DNA: TGCGCCAGCAGCCAAAGACAGGGGTCTGGAAACACCATATATTTT
J gene: TRBJ1-2; V gene: TRBV7-6; clone size: once; D gene: .; CDR3 protein: CASSAGTGGLDGYTF; CDR3 DNA: TGTGCCAGCAGCGCCGGGACGGGAGGGTTGGATGGCTACACCTTC
J gene: TRBJ2-7; V gene: TRBV4-1; clone size: .; D gene: .; CDR3 protein: CASSQNRPSTTEQYF; CDR3 DNA: TGCGCCAGCAGCCAAAATCGGCCTAGCACTACCGAGCAGTACTTC
J gene: TRBJ2-7; V gene: TRBV28; clone size: few; D gene: .; CDR3 protein: CASRPPRGRYEQYF; CDR3 DNA: TGTGCCAGCAGGCCCCCCCGGGGACGCTACGAGCAGTACTTC
J gene: TRBJ1-6; V gene: TRBV12-3/TRBV12-4; clone size: .; D gene: .; CDR3 protein: CASSRLNSPLHF; CDR3 DNA: TGTGCCAGCAGCCGCCTCAATTCACCCCTCCACTTT
J gene: TRBJ2-1; V gene: TRBV5-1; clone size: many; D gene: .; CDR3 protein: CASSGLETIEQFF; CDR3 DNA: TGCGCCAGCAGCGGCCTAGAGACGATTGAGCAGTTCTTC
J gene: TRBJ1-6; V gene: TRBV10-3; clone size: .; D gene: .; CDR3 protein: CAISPGPRSYNSPLHF; CDR3 DNA: TGTGCCATCAGCCCGGGGCCCCGCTCCTATAATTCACCCCTCCACTTT
J gene: TRBJ2-5; V gene: TRBV9; clone size: .; D gene: TRBD2; CDR3 protein: CASSGLAGVLETQYF; CDR3 DNA: TGTGCCAGCAGCGGACTAGCGGGAGTACTGGAGACCCAGTACTTC
J gene: TRBJ2-7; V gene: TRBV4-3; clone size: many; D gene: TRBD2; CDR3 protein: CASSQELAGGEQYF; CDR3 DNA: TGCGCCAGCAGCCAAGAACTAGCGGGAGGAGAGCAGTACTTC
J gene: TRBJ1-2; V gene: TRBV4-3; clone size: few; D gene: .; CDR3 protein: CASSQDGGEGPRNYGYTF; CDR3 DNA: TGCGCCAGCAGCCAAGATGGTGGGGAGGGACCACGAAACTATGGCTACACCTTC
J gene: TRBJ2-2; V gene: TRBV4-2; clone size: .; D gene: TRBD2; CDR3 protein: CASSQDPVLAGTGELFF; CDR3 DNA: TGTGCCAGCAGCCAAGATCCCGTACTAGCGGGCACCGGGGAGCTGTTTTTT
J gene: TRBJ2-3; V gene: TRBV12-3/TRBV12-4; clone size: .; D gene: .; CDR3 protein: CASSRTVYPSTDTQYF; CDR3 DNA: TGTGCCAGCAGCCGGACAGTTTACCCTAGCACAGATACGCAGTATTTT
J gene: TRBJ1-2; V gene: TRBV4-1; clone size: few; D gene: .; CDR3 protein: CASSRYQGILDGYTF; CDR3 DNA: TGCGCCAGCAGCCGGTACCAGGGGATCCTCGATGGCTACACCTTC
J gene: TRBJ2-7; V gene: TRBV27; clone size: .; D gene: .; CDR3 protein: CASSLSGTTYEQYF; CDR3 DNA: TGTGCCAGCAGTTTGTCGGGGACCACCTACGAGCAGTACTTC
J gene: TRBJ2-7; V gene: TRBV7-9; clone size: .; D gene: .; CDR3 protein: CASSLGQFEQYF; CDR3 DNA: TGTGCCAGCAGCTTAGGGCAATTTGAGCAGTACTTC
J gene: TRBJ2-2; V gene: TRBV7-9; clone size: once; D gene: TRBD1; CDR3 protein: CASSSDRVVTGELFF; CDR3 DNA: TGTGCCAGCAGCTCCGACAGGGTAGTAACCGGGGAGCTGTTTTTT
J gene: TRBJ2-1; V gene: TRBV29-1; clone size: few; D gene: TRBD2; CDR3 protein: CSYSPGLAGVEQFF; CDR3 DNA: TGCAGCTATTCACCGGGACTAGCGGGAGTTGAGCAGTTCTTC
J gene: TRBJ2-1; V gene: TRBV2; clone size: few; D gene: .; CDR3 protein: CASSEDRGLVNEQFF; CDR3 DNA: TGTGCCAGCAGTGAAGACAGGGGACTAGTGAATGAGCAGTTCTTC
J gene: TRBJ2-5; V gene: TRBV12-3/TRBV12-4; clone size: few; D gene: .; CDR3 protein: CASSFSRQETQYF; CDR3 DNA: TGTGCCAGCAGTTTCTCCAGACAAGAGACCCAGTACTTC
J gene: TRBJ2-3; V gene: TRBV7-6; clone size: few; D gene: .; CDR3 protein: CASSPTLGTDTQYF; CDR3 DNA: TGTGCCAGCAGCCCGACGTTAGGCACAGATACGCAGTATTTT
J gene: TRBJ2-3; V gene: TRBV7-2; clone size: few; D gene: TRBD2; CDR3 protein: CASSFPIAGITDTQYF; CDR3 DNA: TGTGCCAGCAGCTTCCCCATAGCGGGGATAACAGATACGCAGTATTTT
J gene: TRBJ2-3; V gene: TRBV4-2; clone size: .; D gene: TRBD2; CDR3 protein: CASSQWTSGSTDTQYF; CDR3 DNA: TGTGCCAGCAGCCAATGGACTAGCGGAAGCACAGATACGCAGTATTTT
J gene: TRBJ2-1; V gene: TRBV3-1; clone size: few; D gene: .; CDR3 protein: CASSQVSHEQFF; CDR3 DNA: TGTGCCAGCAGCCAAGTTTCCCATGAGCAGTTCTTC
J gene: TRBJ2-7; V gene: TRBV29-1; clone size: few; D gene: .; CDR3 protein: CSAMDSPSYEQYF; CDR3 DNA: TGCAGCGCGATGGACAGCCCTTCCTACGAGCAGTACTTC
J gene: TRBJ2-1; V gene: TRBV7-9; clone size: .; D gene: TRBD2; CDR3 protein: CASSRGGEVINEQFF; CDR3 DNA: TGTGCCAGCAGCCGCGGGGGGGAAGTGATCAATGAGCAGTTCTTC
J gene: TRBJ2-1; V gene: TRBV29-1; clone size: few; D gene: .; CDR3 protein: CSVVGDEQFF; CDR3 DNA: TGCAGCGTAGTGGGGGATGAGCAGTTCTTC
J gene: TRBJ2-1; V gene: TRBV30; clone size: .; D gene: .; CDR3 protein: CAWSIVSGRSYNEQFF; CDR3 DNA: TGTGCCTGGAGTATCGTTAGCGGCCGGAGCTACAATGAGCAGTTCTTC
J gene: TRBJ2-6; V gene: TRBV12-3/TRBV12-4; clone size: few; D gene: .; CDR3 protein: CASSSVQGFGANVLTF; CDR3 DNA: TGTGCCAGCAGTTCCGTCCAGGGATTTGGGGCCAACGTCCTGACTTTC
J gene: TRBJ2-1; V gene: TRBV9; clone size: few; D gene: TRBD2; CDR3 protein: CASSVDIAGAYNEQFF; CDR3 DNA: TGTGCCAGCAGCGTAGATATAGCGGGGGCCTACAATGAGCAGTTCTTC
J gene: TRBJ1-1; V gene: TRBV7-9; clone size: few; D gene: .; CDR3 protein: CASSVRTEAFF; CDR3 DNA: TGTGCCAGCAGCGTCAGGACCGAAGCTTTCTTT
J gene: TRBJ1-2; V gene: TRBV6-1; clone size: once; D gene: .; CDR3 protein: CAIQTVRNNYGYTF; CDR3 DNA: TGTGCCATACAGACCGTTCGAAATAACTATGGCTACACCTTC
J gene: TRBJ2-2; V gene: TRBV20-1; clone size: many; D gene: .; CDR3 protein: CSARDLREAGELFF; CDR3 DNA: TGCAGTGCTAGAGATCTGCGGGAAGCCGGGGAGCTGTTTTTT
J gene: TRBJ2-3; V gene: TRBV5-1; clone size: .; D gene: .; CDR3 protein: CASSLEPLDDTQYF; CDR3 DNA: TGCGCCAGCAGCTTGGAGCCCCTCGACGATACGCAGTATTTT
J gene: TRBJ2-1; V gene: TRBV3-1; clone size: few; D gene: .; CDR3 protein: CASSQVYKSSNEQFF; CDR3 DNA: TGTGCCAGCAGCCAAGTTTACAAGTCTAGCAATGAGCAGTTCTTC
J gene: TRBJ2-1; V gene: TRBV28; clone size: .; D gene: TRBD1; CDR3 protein: CASSLRSTGSSYNEQFF; CDR3 DNA: TGTGCCAGCAGTTTAAGGTCGACAGGGAGCTCCTACAATGAGCAGTTCTTC
J gene: TRBJ2-1; V gene: TRBV7-9; clone size: few; D gene: .; CDR3 protein: CASSRGILNEQFF; CDR3 DNA: TGTGCCAGCAGCCGCGGGATCCTCAATGAGCAGTTCTTC
J gene: TRBJ1-5; V gene: TRBV28; clone size: few; D gene: .; CDR3 protein: CASSFPLASNQPQHF; CDR3 DNA: TGTGCCAGCAGCTTCCCGTTGGCCAGCAATCAGCCCCAGCATTTT
J gene: TRBJ2-4; V gene: TRBV20-1; clone size: .; D gene: TRBD2; CDR3 protein: CSARWAGLAGARDSKNIQYF; CDR3 DNA: TGCAGTGCTAGATGGGCAGGACTAGCGGGAGCCCGGGATTCCAAAAACATTCAGTACTTC
J gene: TRBJ2-3; V gene: TRBV5-1; clone size: many; D gene: TRBD1; CDR3 protein: CASSIGQGGPDTQYF; CDR3 DNA: TGCGCCAGCAGCATCGGACAGGGGGGCCCAGATACGCAGTATTTT
J gene: TRBJ2-1; V gene: TRBV7-6; clone size: few; D gene: TRBD2; CDR3 protein: CASSPTLGGNEQFF; CDR3 DNA: TGTGCCAGCAGCCCAACCCTCGGGGGGAATGAGCAGTTCTTC
J gene: TRBJ2-7; V gene: TRBV6-5; clone size: few; D gene: .; CDR3 protein: CASSSRPGHLYEQYF; CDR3 DNA: TGTGCCAGCAGTTCCCGCCCGGGACATCTCTACGAGCAGTACTTC
J gene: TRBJ2-3; V gene: TRBV3-1; clone size: few; D gene: .; CDR3 protein: CASSQEVTRPADTQYF; CDR3 DNA: TGTGCCAGCAGCCAAGAGGTGACTCGTCCAGCAGATACGCAGTATTTT
J gene: TRBJ2-7; V gene: TRBV11-1; clone size: few; D gene: TRBD2; CDR3 protein: CASSLVSGSVYEQYF; CDR3 DNA: TGTGCCAGCAGCTTAGTTAGCGGGAGTGTCTACGAGCAGTACTTC
J gene: TRBJ2-1; V gene: TRBV28; clone size: .; D gene: .; CDR3 protein: CASRTITSSSYNEQFF; CDR3 DNA: TGTGCCAGCAGGACTATAACTAGTTCTTCCTACAATGAGCAGTTCTTC
J gene: TRBJ2-5; V gene: TRBV7-6; clone size: few; D gene: .; CDR3 protein: CASSQVVFQETQYF; CDR3 DNA: TGTGCCAGCAGCCAGGTCGTATTCCAAGAGACCCAGTACTTC
J gene: TRBJ2-7; V gene: TRBV5-5; clone size: .; D gene: .; CDR3 protein: CASSLGGMISYEQYF; CDR3 DNA: TGTGCCAGCAGCTTGGGGGGCATGATCTCCTACGAGCAGTACTTC
J gene: TRBJ2-3; V gene: TRBV12-3/TRBV12-4; clone size: many; D gene: .; CDR3 protein: CASSFGDTQYF; CDR3 DNA: TGTGCCAGCAGCTTTGGGGATACGCAGTATTTT
J gene: TRBJ2-1; V gene: TRBV20-1; clone size: few; D gene: .; CDR3 protein: CSARYDRSYDNEQFF; CDR3 DNA: TGCAGTGCTAGATACGACAGGAGCTATGACAATGAGCAGTTCTTC